This entry describes one TCR beta chain. Its antigen has not been determined. No base quality values were provided; no much bigger clone lies one nucleotide off. Taken from cysteine to phenylalanine, the CDR3 has 13 residues. The CDR3 DNA has 39 bases and is translated from base 1. The germline V gene encodes CDR1 SGHRS and CDR2 YFSETQ. These data are taken from a study of blood T cells in healthy people across ages (dated by TCRdb to about 2015). Turning to the overall study: In model experiments, template switching captured roughly one uniquely barcoded TCR beta cDNA molecule for every two T cells. The study measured age-related changes in TCR beta repertoire diversity using deep sequencing normalized with unique cDNA molecular identifiers. Four age groups were formed from the donors: young (average about 16 years), middle-aged (approximately 40), aged (62) and long-lived (around 80). To avoid experimental bias, donors of different ages were spread randomly across the sequencing lanes. Using the same blood draw, the study looked at two additional independent replicas of 1 million unique cDNA reads for two donors, one aged 18 to 30 and the other aged 80 or older. The paper's findings and limits, for the study overall: Observed TCR beta diversity per million T cells fell roughly linearly with age, and a significant reduction was already apparent by age about 36. Compared with the aged group, the long-lived group had more naive CD4+ T cells, fewer expanded clones and increased TCR diversity, a pattern suggesting age selection. Estimates of total diversity from one million sequenced T cells were regarded as lower bounds and underestimates. Observed TCR beta diversity correlated strongly with the percentage of naive T cells measured by flow cytometry. Donor CMV infection status was unknown, potentially confounding age-related changes in expanded clonotypes. Bulk unsorted PBMC profiling prevented conclusive comparison of naive and antigen-experienced compartments.

The library was built by means of 5' RACE. The reads were generated on an Illumina HiSeq 2500. A second PCR of about 6 to 12 cycles was run with a J-beta primer mix and a sample-barcoded 5' primer. A unique molecular identifier was introduced onto each TCR beta cDNA molecule by a template-switch 5' adaptor carrying 12 random nucleotides. Each sample yielded at least 2.5 million CDR3-containing paired-end reads. First-strand cDNA synthesis was performed from all RNA using the Mint cDNA synthesis kit, with priming by a TRBC-specific oligonucleotide. After uracil-DNA glycosylase treatment, a first 18-cycle PCR used universal primers M1SS and BC2_uni_R on all cDNA. Turning to the authors' computational methods: Each sample was normalized by randomly selecting 1 million high-quality reads, each carrying a distinct molecular identifier. Reads with shared molecular identifiers were discarded instead of being binned into consensus sequences. MiTCR, with a Q25 quality threshold and the strictest error-elimination algorithm, was used for CDR3 identification, clonotype clustering and error correction. A nonparametric unseen species model using Euler transformation provided a lower-bound estimate of total TCR beta diversity. The public reads were reanalyzed by TCRdb: fastp trimming at Q25, MiXCR alignment, in-frame beta chains only. Records with the same CDR3 protein are collapsed into one entry carrying the most frequent genes and DNA. V and J calls and clone size were set by TCRdb, not the authors. This sample gives over a million distinct CDR3 sequences in total; more than 40% of them show up just once. The ten top clones hold about 19% of the sample.

The 39 donors, aged roughly 6 to 100 years, were systemically healthy Caucasian individuals from Russia. Roughly 9 milliliters of peripheral blood were drawn from each donor into EDTA-treated Vacutainer tubes. Ficoll-Paque density-gradient centrifugation was used to isolate PBMCs, with at least 7 million per sample. Total RNA was extracted from PBMCs with Trizol reagent, with at least 6 micrograms obtained per sample. For every donor, flow cytometry on a PBMC aliquot measured the percentage of naive CD45RAhigh/CD27high T cells. This chain is built from TRBV5-1 and TRBJ2-1; the D segment might be TRBD1 or TRBD2, since each matches 6 bases. The J call could be wrong; TRBJ2-7 is a better fit for the DNA end. The source of this sequence is a woman aged 60-70 years in good health. Sequenced input: blood. The bases read TGCGCCAGCAGCGCCGGAGGGGACAATGAGCAGTACTTC. The translation is CASSAGGDNEQYF.